The rows below give T cell receptor beta chains drawn from one sample of a study of shared clonotypes between healthy human individuals. Clones were sequenced by immunoSEQ multiplex PCR, and TCRdb holds only the in-frame ones, with some missing. The sample lists a few hundred thousand clones; 73% were seen once. The sample consisted of memory CD4+ T cells sorted from blood. The receptors derive from a man aged 25-45 years in good health. The CDR3 runs from the conserved cysteine through the conserved F or W. Each record gives: J gene, D gene, clone size, V gene, CDR3 protein, CDR3 DNA. D genes are given only for firm matches. Size tells how often a clone was seen (once, few, many) or the class of an expanded clone, and some rows leave it out.

TRBJ1-2,.,many,TRBV18,CASSPGPEGYTF,TGTGCCAGCTCACCGGGTCCCGAGGGCTACACCTTC
TRBJ2-7,TRBD1,.,TRBV18,CASSPSSGTGRYEQYF,TGTGCCAGCTCACCATCCTCTGGGACAGGGAGGTACGAGCAGTACTTC
TRBJ1-4,TRBD1,few,TRBV7-2,CASSYGDRRNEKLFF,TGTGCCAGCAGCTATGGGGACAGGAGGAATGAAAAACTGTTTTTT
TRBJ2-3,TRBD1,.,TRBV11-2,CASTLQGKSTDTQYF,TGTGCCAGCACCTTACAGGGGAAATCCACAGATACGCAGTATTTT
TRBJ2-7,.,.,TRBV7-8,CASSFPEPGPGGGARNEQYF,TGTGCCAGCAGCTTCCCCGAACCAGGACCAGGAGGCGGGGCTCGGAACGAGCAGTACTTC
TRBJ1-3,.,.,TRBV5-4,CASSLGSRGGNTIYF,TGTGCCAGCAGCTTGGGTTCTCGGGGTGGAAACACCATATATTTT
TRBJ2-5,.,.,TRBV18,CASSPQTQETQYF,TGTGCCAGCTCACCACAGACCCAAGAGACCCAGTACTTC
TRBJ2-7,TRBD1,.,TRBV18,CASSPTGLEGEQYF,TGTGCCAGCTCACCGACAGGGCTCGAGGGGGAGCAGTACTTC
TRBJ2-7,TRBD2,once,TRBV15,CATSSGTGIAGGPEEQYF,TGTGCCACCAGCAGCGGGACAGGCATAGCGGGAGGGCCGGAGGAGCAGTACTTC
TRBJ2-1,TRBD2,.,TRBV5-6,CASSLGPTKRELTYNEQFF,TGTGCCAGCAGCTTGGGCCCGACCAAGCGGGAGTTGACCTACAATGAGCAGTTCTTC
TRBJ1-1,.,.,TRBV19,CASSIGPGRRVSGTEAFF,TGTGCCAGTAGTATAGGGCCGGGACGAAGGGTCAGCGGAACTGAAGCTTTCTTT
TRBJ1-5,TRBD1,.,TRBV5-6,CASSSTTGTGVGQPQHF,TGTGCCAGCAGCTCGACTACCGGGACAGGGGTGGGTCAGCCCCAGCATTTT
TRBJ2-2,TRBD2,few,TRBV7-6,CASSSTGGNTGELFF,TGTGCCAGCAGCTCCACGGGGGGGAACACCGGGGAGCTGTTTTTT
TRBJ2-1,.,.,TRBV5-4,CASSLEAVTYNEQFF,TGTGCCAGCAGCCTCGAAGCTGTCACCTACAATGAGCAGTTCTTC
TRBJ1-2,.,.,TRBV28,CASSLLWDSYGYTF,TGTGCCAGCAGTTTATTATGGGACTCCTATGGCTACACCTTC
TRBJ2-5,.,.,TRBV5-6,CASSLDRDTRTQYF,TGTGCCAGCAGCCTCGACCGGGATACCCGGACCCAGTACTTC
TRBJ2-2,TRBD2,.,TRBV7-7,CASSPSGTGELFF,TGTGCTAGCAGCCCTAGCGGAACCGGGGAGCTGTTTTTT
TRBJ2-6,.,.,TRBV2,CASSENPGANVLTF,TGTGCCAGCAGTGAAAACCCTGGGGCCAACGTCCTGACTTTC
TRBJ2-3,TRBD2,.,TRBV5-1,CASSFGTSGRAGRDTQYF,TGCGCCAGCAGCTTCGGGACTAGCGGGAGGGCGGGGCGAGATACGCAGTATTTT
TRBJ2-7,.,.,TRBV18,CASSPYRRGAYEQYF,TGTGCCAGCTCACCGTACCGCAGGGGGGCCTACGAGCAGTACTTC
TRBJ2-7,TRBD2,.,TRBV11-2,CASNPVAGGHEQYF,TGTGCCAGCAACCCGGTAGCGGGAGGACACGAGCAGTACTTC
TRBJ2-7,TRBD2,.,TRBV5-5,CASSKRLGTSGRLNEQYF,TGTGCCAGCAGCAAACGACTAGGGACTAGCGGGAGGCTGAACGAGCAGTACTTC
TRBJ1-2,.,few,TRBV28,CASSLEDYGYTF,TGTGCCAGCAGTTTAGAGGACTATGGCTACACCTTC
TRBJ2-2,TRBD1,.,TRBV6-1,CATKGGQGYTGELFF,TGTGCCACCAAGGGGGGACAGGGATACACCGGGGAGCTGTTTTTT
TRBJ1-2,.,.,TRBV7-2,CASSLGSAPYGYTF,TGTGCCAGCAGCTTAGGGTCAGCGCCCTATGGCTACACCTTC
TRBJ1-1,.,once,TRBV5-1,CASSLEWGTEAFF,TGCGCCAGCAGCTTGGAGTGGGGCACTGAAGCTTTCTTT
TRBJ2-5,TRBD1,.,TRBV7-2,CASSLVGGQGEETQYF,TGTGCCAGCAGCTTAGTCGGGGGACAGGGGGAAGAGACCCAGTACTTC